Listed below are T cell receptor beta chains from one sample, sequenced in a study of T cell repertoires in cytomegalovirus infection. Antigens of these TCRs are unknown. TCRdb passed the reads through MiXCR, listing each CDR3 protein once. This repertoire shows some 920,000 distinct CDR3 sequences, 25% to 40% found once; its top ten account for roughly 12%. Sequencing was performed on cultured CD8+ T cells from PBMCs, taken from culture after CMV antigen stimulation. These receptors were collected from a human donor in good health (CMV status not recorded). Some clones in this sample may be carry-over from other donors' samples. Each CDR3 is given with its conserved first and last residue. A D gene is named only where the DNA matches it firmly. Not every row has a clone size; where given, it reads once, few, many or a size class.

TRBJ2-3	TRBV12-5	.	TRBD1	CASGFDQGESSTDTQYF	TGTGCTAGTGGTTTCGACCAGGGGGAGTCTAGCACAGATACGCAGTATTTT
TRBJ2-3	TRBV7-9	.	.	CASSNRDAALRDTQYF	TGTGCCAGCAGCAACCGGGACGCCGCACTTCGGGATACGCAGTATTTT
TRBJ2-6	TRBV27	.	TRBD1	CASSGTGVDSGANVLTF	TGTGCCAGCAGCGGGACAGGGGTTGATTCTGGGGCCAACGTCCTGACTTTC
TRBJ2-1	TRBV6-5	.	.	CASSYWPSGYNEQFF	TGTGCCAGCAGTTACTGGCCCTCGGGATACAATGAGCAGTTCTTC
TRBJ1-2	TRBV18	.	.	CASSPPDEYGYTF	TGTGCCAGCTCACCACCTGATGAATATGGCTACACCTTC
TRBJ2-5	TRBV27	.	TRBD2	CASSLSNSGGPLETQYF	TGTGCCAGCAGTTTATCGAATTCGGGGGGGCCATTGGAGACCCAGTACTTC
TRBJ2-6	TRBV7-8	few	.	CASSLGGGGGLAGANVLTF	TGTGCCAGCAGCTTAGGCGGAGGGGGCGGTCTGGCTGGGGCCAACGTCCTGACTTTC
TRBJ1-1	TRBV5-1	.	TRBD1	CASSSSGGILGNTEAFF	TGCGCCAGCAGCTCTTCAGGGGGCATTCTCGGGAACACTGAAGCTTTCTTT
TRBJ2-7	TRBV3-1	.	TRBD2	CASSQGLAGSSYEQYF	TGTGCCAGCAGTCAAGGACTAGCGGGTAGCTCCTACGAGCAGTACTTC
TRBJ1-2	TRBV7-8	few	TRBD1	CASSFGTDPYFYGYTF	TGTGCCAGCAGCTTTGGGACAGACCCTTACTTCTATGGCTACACCTTC
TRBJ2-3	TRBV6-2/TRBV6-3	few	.	CASWSPPYPDTQYF	TGTGCCAGCTGGAGTCCTCCCTACCCAGATACGCAGTATTTT
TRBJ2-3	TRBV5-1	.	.	CASTRYSGSTDTQYF	TGCGCCAGCACCCGCTACAGCGGGAGCACAGATACGCAGTATTTT